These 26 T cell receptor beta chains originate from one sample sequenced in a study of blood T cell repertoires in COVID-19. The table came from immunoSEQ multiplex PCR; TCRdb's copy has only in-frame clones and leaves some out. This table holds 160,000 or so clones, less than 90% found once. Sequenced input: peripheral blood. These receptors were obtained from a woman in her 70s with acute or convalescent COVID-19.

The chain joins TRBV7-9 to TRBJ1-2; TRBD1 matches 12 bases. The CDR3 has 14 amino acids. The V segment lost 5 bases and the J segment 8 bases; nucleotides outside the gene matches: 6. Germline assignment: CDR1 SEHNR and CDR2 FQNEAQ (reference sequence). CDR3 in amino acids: CASSHGTGGGGYTF. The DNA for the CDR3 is TGTGCCAGCAGCCATGGGACAGGGGGCGGCGGCTACACCTTC.

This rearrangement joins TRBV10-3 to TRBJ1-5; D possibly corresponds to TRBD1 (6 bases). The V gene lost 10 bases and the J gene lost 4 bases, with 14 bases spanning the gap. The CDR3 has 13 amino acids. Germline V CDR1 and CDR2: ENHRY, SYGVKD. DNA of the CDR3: TGTGCCACAGAACAGGGATCTAATCAGCCCCAGCATTTT. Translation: CATEQGSNQPQHF.

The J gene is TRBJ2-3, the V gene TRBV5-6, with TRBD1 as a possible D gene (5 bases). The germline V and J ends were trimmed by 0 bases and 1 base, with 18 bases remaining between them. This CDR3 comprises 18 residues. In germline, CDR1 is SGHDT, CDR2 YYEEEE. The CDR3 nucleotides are TGTGCCAGCAGCTTGGATTGGTTGTTAGGGGCTGGCACAGATACGCAGTATTTT. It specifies CASSLDWLLGAGTDTQYF.

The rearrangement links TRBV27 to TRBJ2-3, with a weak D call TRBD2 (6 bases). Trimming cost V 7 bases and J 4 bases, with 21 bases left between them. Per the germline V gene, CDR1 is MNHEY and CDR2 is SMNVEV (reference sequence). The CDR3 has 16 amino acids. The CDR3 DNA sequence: TGTGCCAGCACCCCTTATGCGGGGTGGGGGTCAGATACGCAGTATTTT. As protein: CASTPYAGWGSDTQYF.

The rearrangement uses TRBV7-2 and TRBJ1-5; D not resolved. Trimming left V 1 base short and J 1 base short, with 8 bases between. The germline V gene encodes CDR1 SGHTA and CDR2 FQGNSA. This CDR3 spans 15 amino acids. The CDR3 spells CASSLGPGSNQPQHF. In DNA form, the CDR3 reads TGTGCCAGCAGCTTAGGTCCGGGGAGCAATCAGCCCCAGCATTTT.

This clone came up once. The CDR3 region has the DNA TGTGCCAGCAGCCAATTTTCGGGATTTAGGACAGAACATGGCTACACCTTC. Encoded protein: CASSQFSGFRTEHGYTF. The rearrangement uses TRBV3-1 (or the pseudogene TRBV3-2) and TRBJ1-2, with D possibly matching TRBD1 (6 bases). Germline V lookup: CDR1 LGHDT, CDR2 YNNKEL (reference sequence). The V end lost 2 bases, the J end lost 6 bases, and 22 bases lay between the germline ends. This CDR3 comprises 17 residues.

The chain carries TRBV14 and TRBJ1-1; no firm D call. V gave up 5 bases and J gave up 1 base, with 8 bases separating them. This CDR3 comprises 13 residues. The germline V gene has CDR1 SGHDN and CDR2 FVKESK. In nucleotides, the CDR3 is TGTGCCAGCAGCAAATTTAAGAACACTGAAGCTTTCTTT. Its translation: CASSKFKNTEAFF.

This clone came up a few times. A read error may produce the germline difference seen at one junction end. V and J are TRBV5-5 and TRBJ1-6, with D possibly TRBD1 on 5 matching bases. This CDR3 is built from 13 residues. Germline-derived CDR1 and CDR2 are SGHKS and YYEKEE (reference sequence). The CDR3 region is CASSLEAQAPLHF. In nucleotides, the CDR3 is TGTGCCAGCAGCTTGGAGGCACAGGCACCACTCCACTTT.

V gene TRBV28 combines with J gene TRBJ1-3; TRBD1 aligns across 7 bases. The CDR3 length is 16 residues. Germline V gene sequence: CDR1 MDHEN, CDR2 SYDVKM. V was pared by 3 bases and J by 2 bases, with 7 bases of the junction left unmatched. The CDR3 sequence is CASSLRGLGTGNTIYF. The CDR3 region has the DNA TGTGCCAGCAGTTTGAGGGGGCTGGGTACTGGAAACACCATATATTTT.

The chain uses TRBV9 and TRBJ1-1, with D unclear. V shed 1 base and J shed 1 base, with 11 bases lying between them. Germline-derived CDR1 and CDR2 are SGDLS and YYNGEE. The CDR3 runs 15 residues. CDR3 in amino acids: CASSVTSAGNTEAFF. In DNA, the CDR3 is TGTGCCAGCAGCGTAACTTCCGCCGGGAACACTGAAGCTTTCTTT.

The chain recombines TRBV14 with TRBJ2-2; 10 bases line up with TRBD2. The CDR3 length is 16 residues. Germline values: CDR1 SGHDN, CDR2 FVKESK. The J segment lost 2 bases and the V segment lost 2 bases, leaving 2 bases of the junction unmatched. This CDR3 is CASSQWTSGNTGELFF. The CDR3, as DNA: TGTGCCAGCAGCCAATGGACTAGCGGAAACACCGGGGAGCTGTTTTTT.

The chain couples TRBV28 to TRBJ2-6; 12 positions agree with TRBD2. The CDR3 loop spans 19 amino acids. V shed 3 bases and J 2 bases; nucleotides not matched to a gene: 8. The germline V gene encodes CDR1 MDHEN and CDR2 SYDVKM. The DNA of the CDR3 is TGTGCCAGCAGTTTTGCTGGACTAGCGGGATTAACTGGGGCCAACGTCCTGACTTTC. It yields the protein CASSFAGLAGLTGANVLTF.

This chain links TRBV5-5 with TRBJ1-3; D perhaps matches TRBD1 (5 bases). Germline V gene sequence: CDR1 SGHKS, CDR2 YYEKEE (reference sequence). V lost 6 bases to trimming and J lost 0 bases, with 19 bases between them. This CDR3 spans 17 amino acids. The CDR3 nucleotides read TGTGCCAGCAAGCGCGGGGAAGGGGCAATCTCTGGAAACACCATATATTTT. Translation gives CASKRGEGAISGNTIYF.

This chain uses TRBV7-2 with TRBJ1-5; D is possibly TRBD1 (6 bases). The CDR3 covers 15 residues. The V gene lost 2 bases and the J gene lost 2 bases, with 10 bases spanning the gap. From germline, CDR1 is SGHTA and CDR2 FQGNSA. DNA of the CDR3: TGTGCCAGCAGCTTATCACAGGGCGGCAATCAGCCCCAGCATTTT. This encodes CASSLSQGGNQPQHF.

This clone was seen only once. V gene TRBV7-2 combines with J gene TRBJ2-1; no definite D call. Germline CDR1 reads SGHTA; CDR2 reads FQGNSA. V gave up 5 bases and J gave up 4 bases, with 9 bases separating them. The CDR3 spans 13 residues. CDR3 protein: CASSDTLYNEQFF. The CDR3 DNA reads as TGTGCCAGCAGCGACACACTTTACAATGAGCAGTTCTTC.

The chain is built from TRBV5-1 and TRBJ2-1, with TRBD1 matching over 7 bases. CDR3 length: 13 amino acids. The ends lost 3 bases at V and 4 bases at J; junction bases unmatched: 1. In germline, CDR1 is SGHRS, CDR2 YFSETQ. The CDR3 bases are TGCGCCAGCAGCTCGACAGGGTACAATGAGCAGTTCTTC. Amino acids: CASSSTGYNEQFF. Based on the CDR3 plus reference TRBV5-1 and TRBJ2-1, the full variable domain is KAGVTQTPRYLIKTRGQQVTLSCSPISGHRSVSWYQQTPGQGLQFLFEYFSETQRNKGNFPGRFSGRQFSNSRSEMNVSTLELGDSALYLCASSSTGYNEQFFGPGTRLTVL.

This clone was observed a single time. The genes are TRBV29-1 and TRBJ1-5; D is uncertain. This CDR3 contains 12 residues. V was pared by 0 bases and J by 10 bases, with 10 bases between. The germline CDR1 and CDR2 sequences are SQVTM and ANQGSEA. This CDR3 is CSVEEAPGPQHF. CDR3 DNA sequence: TGCAGCGTTGAAGAGGCGCCAGGCCCCCAGCATTTT. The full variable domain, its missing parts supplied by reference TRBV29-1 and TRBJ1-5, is SAVISQKPSRDICQRGTSLTIQCQVDSQVTMMFWYRQQPGQSLTLIATANQGSEATYESGFVIDKFPISRPNLTFSTLTVSNMSPEDSSIYLCSVEEAPGPQHFGDGTRLSIL.

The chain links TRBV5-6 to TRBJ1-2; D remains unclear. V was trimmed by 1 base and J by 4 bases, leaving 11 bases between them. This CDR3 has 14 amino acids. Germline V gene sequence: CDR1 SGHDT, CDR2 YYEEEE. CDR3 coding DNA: TGTGCCAGCAGCTTGTTCGCCAGCGTCTATGGCTACACCTTC. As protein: CASSLFASVYGYTF.

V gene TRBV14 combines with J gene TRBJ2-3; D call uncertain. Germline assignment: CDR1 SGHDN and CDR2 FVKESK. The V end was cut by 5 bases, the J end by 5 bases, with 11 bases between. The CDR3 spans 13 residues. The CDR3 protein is CASSAVLKDTQYF. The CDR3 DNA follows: TGTGCCAGCAGCGCAGTTTTGAAAGATACGCAGTATTTT.

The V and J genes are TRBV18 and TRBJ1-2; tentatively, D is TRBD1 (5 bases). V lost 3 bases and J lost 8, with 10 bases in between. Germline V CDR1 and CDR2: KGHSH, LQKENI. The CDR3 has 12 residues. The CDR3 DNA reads TGTGCCAGCTCACCGGACATGGTCGGCTACACCTTC. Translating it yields CASSPDMVGYTF. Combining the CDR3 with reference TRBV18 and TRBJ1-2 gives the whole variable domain NAGVMQNPRHLVRRRGQEARLRCSPMKGHSHVYWYRQLPEEGLKFMVYLQKENIIDESGMPKERFSAEFPKEGPSILRIQQVVRGDSAAYFCASSPDMVGYTFGSGTRLTVV.

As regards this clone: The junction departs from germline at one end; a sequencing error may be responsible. The CDR3 DNA reads as TGCGCAAGCAATAGCGGTAACACCGGGGAGCTGTTTTTT. This codes for CASNSGNTGELFF. The chain links TRBV5-1 to TRBJ2-2; possible D gene TRBD2, 6 bases. CDR3 length: 13 amino acids. Germline V gene data show CDR1 as SGHRS and CDR2 as YFSETQ.

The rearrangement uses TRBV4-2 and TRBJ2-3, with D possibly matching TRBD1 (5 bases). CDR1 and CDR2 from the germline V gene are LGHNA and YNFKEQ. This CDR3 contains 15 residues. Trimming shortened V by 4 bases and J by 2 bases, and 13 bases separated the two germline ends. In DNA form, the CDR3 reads TGTGCCAGCAGCCGACAGATTGGGGCCACAGATACGCAGTATTTT. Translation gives CASSRQIGATDTQYF.

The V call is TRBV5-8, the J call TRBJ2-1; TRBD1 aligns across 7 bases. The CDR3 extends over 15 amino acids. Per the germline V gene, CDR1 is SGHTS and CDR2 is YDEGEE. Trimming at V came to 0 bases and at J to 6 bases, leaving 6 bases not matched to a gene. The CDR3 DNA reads TGTGCCAGCAGCTTGGGACAGGGTAGCTTCAATGAGCAGTTCTTC. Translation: CASSLGQGSFNEQFF.

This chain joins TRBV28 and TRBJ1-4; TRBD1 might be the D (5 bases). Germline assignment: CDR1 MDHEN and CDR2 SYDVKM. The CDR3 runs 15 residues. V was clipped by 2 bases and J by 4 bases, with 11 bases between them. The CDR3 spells CASSLSGALNEKLFF. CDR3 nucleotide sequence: TGTGCCAGCAGTTTAAGCGGGGCTCTTAATGAAAAACTGTTTTTT.

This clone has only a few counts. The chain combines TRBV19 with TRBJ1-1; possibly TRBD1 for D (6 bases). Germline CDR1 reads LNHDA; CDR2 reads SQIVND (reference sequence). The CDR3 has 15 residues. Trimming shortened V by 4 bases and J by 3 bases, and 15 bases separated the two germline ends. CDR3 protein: CASSRGGDRHTEAFF. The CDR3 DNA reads TGTGCCAGTAGTAGAGGAGGAGACAGGCACACTGAAGCTTTCTTT.

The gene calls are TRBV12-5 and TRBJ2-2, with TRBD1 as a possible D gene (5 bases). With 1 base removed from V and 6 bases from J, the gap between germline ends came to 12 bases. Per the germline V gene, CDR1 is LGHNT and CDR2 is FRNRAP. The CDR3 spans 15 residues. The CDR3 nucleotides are TGTGCTAGTGGTTTGGCTCAGGGTTACTCCGGGGAGCTGTTTTTT. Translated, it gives CASGLAQGYSGELFF. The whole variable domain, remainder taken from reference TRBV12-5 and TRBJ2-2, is DARVTQTPRHKVTEMGQEVTMRCQPILGHNTVFWYRQTMMQGLELLAYFRNRAPLDDSGMPKDRFSAEMPDATLATLKIQPSEPRDSAVYFCASGLAQGYSGELFFGEGSRLTVL.